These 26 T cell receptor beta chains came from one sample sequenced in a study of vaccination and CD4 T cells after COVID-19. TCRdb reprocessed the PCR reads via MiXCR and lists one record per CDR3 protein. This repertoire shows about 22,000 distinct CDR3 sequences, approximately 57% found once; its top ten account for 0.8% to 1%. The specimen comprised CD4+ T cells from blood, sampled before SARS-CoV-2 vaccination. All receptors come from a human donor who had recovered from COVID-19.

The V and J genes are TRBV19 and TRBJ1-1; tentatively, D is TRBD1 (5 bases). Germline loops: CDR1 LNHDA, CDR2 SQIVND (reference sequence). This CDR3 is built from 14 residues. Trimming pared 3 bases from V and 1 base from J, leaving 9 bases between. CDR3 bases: TGTGCCAGTAGTATCCCTACAGGGAACACTGAAGCTTTCTTT. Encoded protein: CASSIPTGNTEAFF.

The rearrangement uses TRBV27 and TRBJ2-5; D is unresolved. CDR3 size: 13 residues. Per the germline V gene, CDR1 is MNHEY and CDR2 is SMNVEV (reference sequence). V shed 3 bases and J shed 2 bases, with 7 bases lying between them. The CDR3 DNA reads TGTGCCAGCAGTTTGCGCGGACAAGAGACCCAGTACTTC. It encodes CASSLRGQETQYF.

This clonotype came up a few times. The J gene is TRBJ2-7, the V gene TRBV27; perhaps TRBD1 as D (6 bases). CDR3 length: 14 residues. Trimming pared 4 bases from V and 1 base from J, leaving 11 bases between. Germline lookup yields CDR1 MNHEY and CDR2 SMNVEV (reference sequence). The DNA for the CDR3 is TGTGCCAGCAGTTCTTACAGGGATTCCTACGAGCAGTACTTC. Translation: CASSSYRDSYEQYF.

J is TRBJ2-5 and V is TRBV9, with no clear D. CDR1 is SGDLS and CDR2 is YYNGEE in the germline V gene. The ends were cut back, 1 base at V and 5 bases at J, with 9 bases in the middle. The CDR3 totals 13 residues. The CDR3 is CASSVRFRETQYF. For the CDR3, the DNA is TGTGCCAGCAGCGTAAGGTTTCGCGAGACCCAGTACTTC.

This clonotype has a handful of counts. The CDR3 DNA sequence: TGTGCCAGCAGTGAACGGAGTGACGGTCGGGAGACCCAGTACTTC. Translation gives CASSERSDGRETQYF. This rearrangement joins TRBV6-1 to TRBJ2-5, with D unresolved. Germline CDR1 is MNHNS and CDR2 is SASEGT. Trimming left V 2 bases short and J 5 bases short, with 15 bases between. This CDR3 spans 15 amino acids.

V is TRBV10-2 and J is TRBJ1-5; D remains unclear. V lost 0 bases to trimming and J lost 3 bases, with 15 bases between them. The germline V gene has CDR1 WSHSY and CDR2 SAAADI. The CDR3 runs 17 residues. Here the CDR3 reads CASSESSPSISNQPQHF. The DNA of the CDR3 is TGCGCCAGCAGTGAGTCGTCCCCCTCTATTTCCAATCAGCCCCAGCATTTT.

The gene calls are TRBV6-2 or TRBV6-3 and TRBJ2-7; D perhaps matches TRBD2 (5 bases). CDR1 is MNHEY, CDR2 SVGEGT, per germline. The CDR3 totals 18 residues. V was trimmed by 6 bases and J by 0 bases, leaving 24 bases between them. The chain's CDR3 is CASSLKQLGLLTSYEQYF. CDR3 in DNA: TGTGCCAGCAGCCTAAAACAACTTGGACTCCTCACCTCCTACGAGCAGTACTTC.

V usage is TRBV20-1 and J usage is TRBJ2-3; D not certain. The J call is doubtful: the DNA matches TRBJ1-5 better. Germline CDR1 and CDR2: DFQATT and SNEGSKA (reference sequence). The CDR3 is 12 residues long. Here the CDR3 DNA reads TGCAGTGCTAGACCGAGTGCAGATACGCAGCATTTT. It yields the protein CSARPSADTQHF.

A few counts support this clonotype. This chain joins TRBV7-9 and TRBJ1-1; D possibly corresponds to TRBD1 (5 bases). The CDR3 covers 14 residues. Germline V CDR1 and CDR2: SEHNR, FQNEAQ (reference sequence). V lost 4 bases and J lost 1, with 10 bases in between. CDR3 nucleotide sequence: TGTGCCAGCAGCTGGGGCAGGGCGAACACTGAAGCTTTCTTT. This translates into CASSWGRANTEAFF.

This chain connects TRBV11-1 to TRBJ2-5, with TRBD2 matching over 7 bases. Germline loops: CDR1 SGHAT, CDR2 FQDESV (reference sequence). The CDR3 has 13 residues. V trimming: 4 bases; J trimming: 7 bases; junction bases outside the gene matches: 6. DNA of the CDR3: TGTGCCAGCAGCTGGACTAGTGCAGGGACCCAGTACTTC. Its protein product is CASSWTSAGTQYF.

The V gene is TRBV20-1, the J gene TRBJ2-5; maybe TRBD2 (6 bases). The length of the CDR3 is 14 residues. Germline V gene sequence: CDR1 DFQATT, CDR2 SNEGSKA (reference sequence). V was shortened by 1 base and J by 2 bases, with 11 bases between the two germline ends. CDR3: CSARGGGAQETQYF. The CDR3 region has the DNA TGCAGTGCTAGAGGCGGCGGGGCACAAGAGACCCAGTACTTC.

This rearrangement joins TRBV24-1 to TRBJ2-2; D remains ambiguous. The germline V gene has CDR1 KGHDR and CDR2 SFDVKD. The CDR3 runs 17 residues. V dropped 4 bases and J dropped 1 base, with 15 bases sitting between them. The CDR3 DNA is TGTGCCACCAGTGACCCGATGGGATCCAGGAACACCGGGGAGCTGTTTTTT. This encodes CATSDPMGSRNTGELFF.

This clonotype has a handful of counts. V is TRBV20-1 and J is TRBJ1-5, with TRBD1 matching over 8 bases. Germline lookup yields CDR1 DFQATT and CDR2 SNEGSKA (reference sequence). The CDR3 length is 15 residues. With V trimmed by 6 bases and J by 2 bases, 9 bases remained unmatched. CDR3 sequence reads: CSAHGQGVGNQPQHF. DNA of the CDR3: TGCAGTGCCCACGGACAGGGAGTGGGCAATCAGCCCCAGCATTTT.

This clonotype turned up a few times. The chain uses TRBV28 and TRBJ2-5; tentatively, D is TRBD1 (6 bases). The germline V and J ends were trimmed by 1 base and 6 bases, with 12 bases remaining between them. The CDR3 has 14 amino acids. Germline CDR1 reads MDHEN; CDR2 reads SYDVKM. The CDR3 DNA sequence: TGTGCCAGCAGTTTATCAGGGGCCACGAAGACCCAGTACTTC. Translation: CASSLSGATKTQYF.

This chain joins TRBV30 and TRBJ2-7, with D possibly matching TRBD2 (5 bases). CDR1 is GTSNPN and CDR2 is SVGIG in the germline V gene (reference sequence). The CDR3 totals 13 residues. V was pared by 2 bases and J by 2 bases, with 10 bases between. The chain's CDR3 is CAWSRGSTYEQYF. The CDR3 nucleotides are TGTGCCTGGAGTCGGGGTAGTACCTACGAGCAGTACTTC.

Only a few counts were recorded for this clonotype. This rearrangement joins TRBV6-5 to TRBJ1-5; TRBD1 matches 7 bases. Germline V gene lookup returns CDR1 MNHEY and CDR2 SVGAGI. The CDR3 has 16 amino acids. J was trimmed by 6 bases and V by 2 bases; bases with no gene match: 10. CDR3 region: CASSYVYRGRGQPQHF. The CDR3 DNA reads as TGTGCCAGCAGTTACGTGTACAGGGGTCGTGGTCAGCCCCAGCATTTT.

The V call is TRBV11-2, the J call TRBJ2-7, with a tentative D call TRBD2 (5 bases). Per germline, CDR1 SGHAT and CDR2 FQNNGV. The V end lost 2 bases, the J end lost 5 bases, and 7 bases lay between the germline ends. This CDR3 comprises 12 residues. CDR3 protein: CASSLFGDEQYF. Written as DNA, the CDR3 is TGTGCCAGCAGCTTATTCGGGGACGAGCAGTACTTC.

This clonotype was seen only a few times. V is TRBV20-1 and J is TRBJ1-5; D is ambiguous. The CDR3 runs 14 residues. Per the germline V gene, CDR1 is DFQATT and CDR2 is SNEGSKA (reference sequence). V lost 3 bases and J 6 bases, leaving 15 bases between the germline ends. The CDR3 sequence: CSASLGLRGQPQHF. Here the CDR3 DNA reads TGCAGTGCTAGTTTGGGATTGCGCGGTCAGCCCCAGCATTTT.

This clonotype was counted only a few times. CDR3 coding DNA: TGTGCCAGCAGCCTAAGGGGGGGGAGTGCAGATACGCAGTATTTT. This codes for CASSLRGGSADTQYF. The V gene is TRBV27, the J gene TRBJ2-3; possible D gene TRBD2, 7 bases. The CDR3 runs to 15 residues. Germline CDR1 reads MNHEY; CDR2 reads SMNVEV (reference sequence). V was pared by 6 bases and J by 4 bases, with 17 bases between.

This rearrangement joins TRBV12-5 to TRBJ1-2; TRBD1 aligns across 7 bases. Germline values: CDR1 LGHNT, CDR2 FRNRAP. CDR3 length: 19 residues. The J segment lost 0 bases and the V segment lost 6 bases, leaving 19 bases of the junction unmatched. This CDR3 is CASGSGQNAKPVANYGYTF. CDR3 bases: TGTGCTAGTGGGTCGGGACAGAATGCGAAACCTGTCGCTAACTATGGCTACACCTTC.

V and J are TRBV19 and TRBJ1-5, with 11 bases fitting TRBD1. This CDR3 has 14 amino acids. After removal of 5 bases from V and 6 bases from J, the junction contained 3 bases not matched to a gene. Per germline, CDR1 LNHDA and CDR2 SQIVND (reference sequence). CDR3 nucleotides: TGTGCCAGTAGTCCGGACAGGGGGCGTCAGCCCCAGCATTTT. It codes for CASSPDRGRQPQHF. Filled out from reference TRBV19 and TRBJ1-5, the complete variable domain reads DGGITQSPKYLFRKEGQNVTLSCEQNLNHDAMYWYRQDPGQGLRLIYYSQIVNDFQKGDIAEGYSVSREKKESFPLTVTSAQKNPTAFYLCASSPDRGRQPQHFGDGTRLSIL.

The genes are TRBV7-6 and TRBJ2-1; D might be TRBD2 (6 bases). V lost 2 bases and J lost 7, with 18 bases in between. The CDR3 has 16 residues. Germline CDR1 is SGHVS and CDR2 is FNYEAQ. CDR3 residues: CASSLLASSRGNEQFF. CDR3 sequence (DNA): TGTGCCAGCAGCTTACTTGCGTCCTCTCGGGGGAATGAGCAGTTCTTC.

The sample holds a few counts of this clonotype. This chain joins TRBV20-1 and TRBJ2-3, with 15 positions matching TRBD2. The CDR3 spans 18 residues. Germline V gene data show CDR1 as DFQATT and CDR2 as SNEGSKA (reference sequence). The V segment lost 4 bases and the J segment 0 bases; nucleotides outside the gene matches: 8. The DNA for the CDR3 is TGCAGTGCTAAATCGGGACTAGCGGGAGGACTTAGCACAGATACGCAGTATTTT. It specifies CSAKSGLAGGLSTDTQYF.

The CDR3 loop reads CASSQGLAGHTGELFF. Written as DNA, the CDR3 is TGCGCCAGCAGCCAAGGACTAGCAGGTCACACCGGGGAGCTGTTTTTT. This chain links TRBV4-1 with TRBJ2-2; 7 bases match TRBD2. Trimming removed 1 base from V and 3 bases from J; junction bases left unmatched: 5. This CDR3 region has 16 residues. In germline, CDR1 is MGHRA, CDR2 YSYEKL.

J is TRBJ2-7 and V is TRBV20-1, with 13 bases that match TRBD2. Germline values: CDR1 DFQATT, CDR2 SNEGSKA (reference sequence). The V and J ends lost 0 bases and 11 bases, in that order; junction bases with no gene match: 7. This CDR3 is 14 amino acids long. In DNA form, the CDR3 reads TGCAGTGCTAGAGATGTCGGACTAGCGGGAGTGGAGTACTTC. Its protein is CSARDVGLAGVEYF.

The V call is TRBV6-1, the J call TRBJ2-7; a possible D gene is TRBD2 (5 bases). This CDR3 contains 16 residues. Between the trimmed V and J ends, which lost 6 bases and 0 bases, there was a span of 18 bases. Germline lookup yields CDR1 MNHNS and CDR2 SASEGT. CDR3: CASSPGWLGASYEQYF. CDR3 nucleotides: TGTGCCAGCAGCCCCGGATGGCTGGGAGCCTCCTACGAGCAGTACTTC.